This T cell receptor (beta chain) was found in a study of beta chain features in type 1 diabetes. About the study: Investigators examined 107,917,701 sorted cells across all samples. The study's findings and limits: For type 1 diabetes patients, VDJ junctions showed fewer insertions and more deletions. Shorter templates might be favored by PCR, equally in patients and controls. The influence of HLA type on TCRB rearrangement stayed undetermined.

Sequenced material consisted of expressed TCRB transcripts (all of the isolated RNA was reverse transcribed). The method was immunoSEQ multiplex PCR; TCRdb's version includes in-frame clones alone and lacks a portion of them. The profile covers hundreds of thousands of clones, with over 9.5% appearing a single time and approximately 0.015% taken by the ten largest. Comments on this clone: What it recognizes is unknown.

Trimming removed 4 bases from V and 2 bases from J, with 10 bases in between. The CDR3 is made up of 14 amino acids. Germline V gene lookup returns CDR1 SEHNR and CDR2 FQNEAQ (reference sequence). This TCR derives from a man aged 18 to 29 in good health. The sequenced material came from naive CD4+ T cells from blood. The gene calls are TRBV7-9 and TRBJ2-3, with TRBD2 as a possible D gene (7 bases). Here the CDR3 DNA reads TGTGCCAGCAGCTGGGGGGGCCACACAGATACGCAGTATTTT. It yields the protein CASSWGGHTDTQYF.